In this sample, the clone carrying this T cell receptor (beta chain) turned up a few times. Its target is unknown. PCR used 60 Vbeta primers and 13 Jbeta primers. The assay was immunoSEQ multiplex PCR, and TCRdb's table has in-frame clones only and misses some. The sample records 150,000 or so clones, more than 80% being singletons. This specimen belongs to a study of cytomegalovirus exposure and HLA in healthy donors. Study conclusions and caveats: Over 15,000 TCR beta sequences were associated with HLA alleles at 0.05 false discovery rate in a later analysis. Most of the TCR beta V segments (in an earlier analysis) were productive either about 87% or about 30% of the time. Published work reported that the classifier diagnosed cytomegalovirus status with high specificity and sensitivity.

The CDR3 covers 12 residues. Per the germline V gene, CDR1 is MGHRA and CDR2 is YSYEKL. The ends were cut back, 5 bases at V and 8 bases at J, with 9 bases in the middle. The donors were healthy bone marrow donors. The sequenced sample was PBMCs. The clonotype comes from a woman aged 18-29 years in good health and CMV-seronegative. The chain uses TRBV4-1 and TRBJ1-4, with D hard to call. CDR3 residues: CASSEVLEKLFF. Written as DNA, the CDR3 is TGCGCCAGCAGCGAGGTCCTCGAAAAACTGTTTTTT.